The 26 T cell receptor beta chains in this list originate from one sample, sequenced in a study of vaccination and CD4 T cells after COVID-19. Their recognized antigens are unknown. This sample's treatment: approximately nine-day PBMC culture with coronavirus spike peptide pools or control peptides (ViraFEST assay). Once obtained from cultured CD4+ T cells, the DNA was sequenced using the Oncomine TCR Beta short-read assay. TCRdb re-called the PCR reads with MiXCR, one entry per CDR3 protein. The repertoire includes about 20,000 distinct CDR3 sequences, around four fifths of them detected once, and 17% sits in the top ten. The material was CD4+ T cells from blood, cultured in vitro, obtained after SARS-CoV-2 vaccination. The receptors were gathered from a human donor who received a COVID-19 vaccine.

This clonotype has just a few counts. The genes are TRBV20-1 and TRBJ2-5, with a tentative D call TRBD1 (6 bases). Trimming shortened V by 5 bases and J by 4 bases, and 23 bases separated the two germline ends. Germline assignment: CDR1 DFQATT and CDR2 SNEGSKA (reference sequence). The CDR3 totals 16 residues. CDR3 sequence: CSAHGQGSGSGETQYF. In DNA form, the CDR3 reads TGCAGTGCTCACGGGCAGGGGAGTGGTAGTGGAGAGACCCAGTACTTC.

The chain links TRBV6-1 to TRBJ1-5, with TRBD1 matching over 9 bases. The germline gives CDR1 MNHNS, CDR2 SASEGT. The CDR3 runs to 15 residues. Germline trimming cut 6 bases from V and 7 bases from J; bases unmatched to any gene: 10. The CDR3 reads CASSRDRVFRQPQHF. Here the CDR3 DNA reads TGTGCCAGCAGCCGGGACAGGGTGTTCAGGCAGCCCCAGCATTTT.

V usage is TRBV30 and J usage is TRBJ2-3; D is perhaps TRBD2 (7 bases). The V end was cut by 4 bases, the J end by 4 bases, with 15 bases between. This CDR3 is built from 14 residues. In germline, CDR1 is GTSNPN, CDR2 SVGIG (reference sequence). The CDR3 region is CAWNGGRGADTQYF. The CDR3 bases are TGTGCCTGGAACGGGGGGCGAGGGGCAGATACGCAGTATTTT.

The rearrangement links TRBV24-1 to TRBJ2-2, with 9 bases lining up with TRBD1. Germline V gene sequence: CDR1 KGHDR, CDR2 SFDVKD. The CDR3 contains 13 residues. V gave up 10 bases and J gave up 8 bases; unmatched junction bases: 7. CDR3 coding DNA: TGTGCCACTGAACAGGGGGCGGCAGGGGAGCTGTTTTTT. This gives the protein CATEQGAAGELFF.

This chain connects TRBV19 to TRBJ2-2; 9 bases line up with TRBD1. Germline values: CDR1 LNHDA, CDR2 SQIVND (reference sequence). This CDR3 contains 16 residues. Germline trimming cut 4 bases from V and 5 bases from J; bases unmatched to any gene: 8. The CDR3 protein is CASSTQTGGGTGELFF. The CDR3 nucleotides are TGTGCCAGTAGTACCCAGACAGGGGGGGGAACCGGGGAGCTGTTTTTT.

The V gene is TRBV20-1, the J gene TRBJ1-2; D call uncertain. From germline, CDR1 is DFQATT and CDR2 SNEGSKA (reference sequence). CDR3 length: 13 amino acids. With 1 base removed from V and 1 base from J, the gap between germline ends came to 7 bases. CDR3 nucleotides: TGCAGTGCTAGAGTACGGGATAACTATGGCTACACCTTC. As protein: CSARVRDNYGYTF.

CDR3 region: CAWRPKLRQPQHF. The CDR3 bases are TGTGCCTGGAGGCCCAAGCTCCGCCAGCCCCAGCATTTT. The chain is built from TRBV30 and TRBJ1-5; D is undetermined. Trimming left V 3 bases short and J 7 bases short, with 13 bases between. The CDR3 loop spans 13 amino acids. Germline CDR1 reads GTSNPN; CDR2 reads SVGIG (reference sequence).

This rearrangement joins TRBV10-3 to TRBJ2-3; D remains unclear. The CDR3 contains 12 residues. Germline CDR1 and CDR2: ENHRY and SYGVKD. V was shortened by 5 bases and J by 6 bases, with 9 bases between the two germline ends. Here the CDR3 reads CAISRLGDTQYF. CDR3 DNA: TGTGCCATCAGTCGACTCGGGGATACGCAGTATTTT.

V usage is TRBV12-3 or TRBV12-4 and J usage is TRBJ1-2, with D possibly being TRBD1 (5 bases). The CDR3 consists of 16 residues. Trimming pared 3 bases from V and 0 bases from J, leaving 14 bases between. CDR3 sequence: CASSFWEGPPNYGYTF. CDR3 nucleotide sequence: TGTGCCAGCAGTTTTTGGGAGGGGCCGCCTAACTATGGCTACACCTTC.

V usage is TRBV6-1 and J usage is TRBJ2-1; 11 bases are a match to TRBD2. V was pared by 10 bases and J by 0 bases, with 8 bases of the junction left unmatched. The CDR3 extends over 16 amino acids. Germline V gene lookup returns CDR1 MNHNS and CDR2 SASEGT. The CDR3, as DNA: TGTGCCACTCGACTAGCGGGATCCGACTCCTACAATGAGCAGTTCTTC. It translates to CATRLAGSDSYNEQFF.

By share, this clonotype counts as medium-sized. The chain is built from TRBV10-3 and TRBJ2-7; no reliable D call. Looked up from germline, CDR1 is ENHRY and CDR2 is SYGVKD. Trimming stripped 8 bases from V and 2 bases from J, with 13 bases between. CDR3 size: 13 residues. The DNA of the CDR3 is TGTGCCATCGGCCCCACGGAGCCCTACGAGCAGTACTTC. Translated, it gives CAIGPTEPYEQYF.

Only a few counts were recorded for this clonotype. The chain joins TRBV15 to TRBJ1-6; no reliable D call. CDR1 and CDR2 (germline): LNHNV, YYDKDF (reference sequence). There are 13 residues in the CDR3. The V end lost 6 bases, the J end lost 3 bases, and 6 bases lay between the germline ends. The CDR3 loop reads CATSQDYNSPLHF. CDR3 sequence (DNA): TGTGCCACCAGTCAGGACTATAATTCACCCCTCCACTTT.

V is TRBV20-1 and J is TRBJ1-5; TRBD1 might be the D (5 bases). Germline CDR1 is DFQATT and CDR2 is SNEGSKA (reference sequence). The CDR3 sequence is 13 residues long. Trimming left V 6 bases short and J 6 bases short, with 15 bases between. The CDR3 DNA follows: TGCAGTGCGGCGGCAGGGCAGGGTCAGCCCCAGCATTTT. Residues: CSAAAGQGQPQHF.

V and J are TRBV27 and TRBJ2-6; unclear D gene. Germline lookup yields CDR1 MNHEY and CDR2 SMNVEV (reference sequence). Trimming stripped 6 bases from V and 0 bases from J, with 3 bases between. There are 13 residues in the CDR3. The DNA for the CDR3 is TGTGCCAGCAGCGGCTCTGGGGCCAACGTCCTGACTTTC. Translation: CASSGSGANVLTF. Full variable domain (rest looked up from reference TRBV27 and TRBJ2-6): EAQVTQNPRYLITVTGKKLTVTCSQNMNHEYMSWYRQDPGLGLRQIYYSMNVEVTDKGDVPEGYKVSRKEKRNFPLILESPSPNQTSLYFCASSGSGANVLTFGAGSRLTVL.

This clonotype was counted once. This chain uses TRBV29-1 with TRBJ1-2; the D is unclear. The germline V and J ends were trimmed by 6 bases and 4 bases, with 9 bases remaining between them. CDR1 is SQVTM, CDR2 ANQGSEA, per germline. CDR3 size: 11 residues. Here the CDR3 reads CSVDEGYGYTF. CDR3 in DNA: TGCAGCGTGGACGAAGGCTATGGCTACACCTTC.

The chain combines TRBV2 with TRBJ2-5, with D possibly matching TRBD2 (6 bases). This CDR3 has 15 residues. V was shortened by 6 bases and J by 1 base, with 15 bases between the two germline ends. Germline CDR1 reads SNHLY; CDR2 reads FYNNEI. The CDR3 is CASSATGTRQETQYF. CDR3 coding DNA: TGTGCCAGCAGCGCCACCGGGACTCGCCAAGAGACCCAGTACTTC.

V usage is TRBV20-1 and J usage is TRBJ1-1, with 7 nucleotides matching TRBD1. V trimming: 4 bases; J trimming: 6 bases; junction bases outside the gene matches: 8. The CDR3 length is 13 residues. The germline V gene has CDR1 DFQATT and CDR2 SNEGSKA (reference sequence). The CDR3 DNA is TGCAGTGCTACCACAGGGGAAATACCTGAAGCTTTCTTT. Translation gives CSATTGEIPEAFF.

The chain joins TRBV6-1 to TRBJ1-5; TRBD1 matches at 7 bases. J was trimmed by 4 bases and V by 7 bases; bases with no gene match: 10. The CDR3 totals 15 residues. Per the germline V gene, CDR1 is MNHNS and CDR2 is SASEGT. CDR3 amino acids: CASISRTGRNQPQHF. CDR3 bases: TGTGCCAGCATATCTCGGACAGGTAGGAATCAGCCCCAGCATTTT.

The V call is TRBV7-8, the J call TRBJ2-2; D unresolved. Trimming shortened V by 6 bases and J by 0 bases, and 17 bases separated the two germline ends. The CDR3 consists of 17 residues. Germline V gives CDR1 SGHVS, CDR2 FQNEAQ. The CDR3 is CASSPRTVNPNTGELFF. DNA of the CDR3: TGTGCCAGCAGTCCCCGAACAGTCAATCCGAACACCGGGGAGCTGTTTTTT.

This chain links TRBV6-1 with TRBJ2-1, with a weak D call TRBD2 (6 bases). There are 15 residues in the CDR3. The ends were cut back, 8 bases at V and 0 bases at J, with 14 bases in the middle. Per germline, CDR1 MNHNS and CDR2 SASEGT. As DNA, the CDR3 is TGTGCCAGCTCAAAGGCGGGGAGCTCCTACAATGAGCAGTTCTTC. Residues: CASSKAGSSYNEQFF.

This clonotype showed up just once. The chain combines TRBV12-3 or TRBV12-4 with TRBJ1-2; 7 nucleotides line up with TRBD1. The trim removed 5 bases at V and 2 bases at J, leaving 5 bases unmatched. This CDR3 contains 14 residues. The CDR3 is CASSLLRGNYGYTF. CDR3 coding DNA: TGTGCCAGCAGTCTTCTCAGGGGGAACTATGGCTACACCTTC.

V usage is TRBV14 and J usage is TRBJ2-3, with a possible D match to TRBD1 (5 bases). Trimming took 6 bases from V and 4 from J, leaving 14 bases between them. The germline V gene has CDR1 SGHDN and CDR2 FVKESK. The CDR3 is 14 residues long. CDR3: CASRDTWSSDTQYF. The CDR3 region has the DNA TGTGCCAGCAGGGACACTTGGTCCTCAGATACGCAGTATTTT.

This clonotype was found a few times. The chain joins TRBV5-1 to TRBJ1-6; TRBD1 aligns across 8 bases. Per germline, CDR1 SGHRS and CDR2 YFSETQ. V gave up 4 bases and J gave up 10 bases; unmatched junction bases: 10. CDR3 length: 15 residues. DNA of the CDR3: TGCGCCAGCAGCCCGGACAGGGCTTGGGGATCACCCCTCCACTTT. This sequence encodes CASSPDRAWGSPLHF. The complete variable domain, with remaining parts taken from reference TRBV5-1 and TRBJ1-6, reads KAGVTQTPRYLIKTRGQQVTLSCSPISGHRSVSWYQQTPGQGLQFLFEYFSETQRNKGNFPGRFSGRQFSNSRSEMNVSTLELGDSALYLCASSPDRAWGSPLHFGNGTRLTVT.

The V gene is TRBV10-3, the J gene TRBJ2-3, with 8 positions matching TRBD1. This CDR3 has 15 residues. Germline CDR1 is ENHRY and CDR2 is SYGVKD. Trimming cost V 6 bases and J 2 bases; bases outside gene matches: 7. The DNA of the CDR3 is TGTGCCATCAGCCAAGAGGGACAGGCCACAGATACGCAGTATTTT. Its protein product is CAISQEGQATDTQYF.

The genes are TRBV3-1 and TRBJ1-6, with unresolved D. The CDR3 runs 15 residues. Between the trimmed V and J ends, which lost 1 base and 8 bases, there was a span of 12 bases. The V gene's germline CDR1 is LGHDT and CDR2 YNNKEL (reference sequence). The CDR3 DNA sequence: TGTGCCAGCAGCCAAGTCCCTGCGGGGTATTCACCCCTCCACTTT. It translates to CASSQVPAGYSPLHF.

The CDR3, as DNA: TGTGCCAGCAGTTACTGGGATAGGGACAGGGGTCGAGATACGCAGTATTTT. Its protein is CASSYWDRDRGRDTQYF. This chain joins TRBV6-2 or TRBV6-3 and TRBJ2-3; 10 bases are a match to TRBD1. With V trimmed by 1 base and J by 5 bases, 9 bases remained unmatched. The germline CDR1 and CDR2 sequences are MNHEY and SVGEGT. The CDR3 has 17 amino acids.